A selection of T cell receptor beta chains follows, all from one sample in a study of cytomegalovirus exposure and HLA in healthy donors. Sequencing used immunoSEQ multiplex PCR; TCRdb keeps in-frame clones, though not all of them. The sample includes around 130,000 clones, about 78% of them seen just once. The source material was PBMCs. These receptors were obtained from a man aged 50 or older in good health and CMV-seronegative. CDR3s include the opening cysteine and the closing phenylalanine or tryptophan. D genes are given only for firm matches. Some rows have no size entry. The others give once, few or many, or a class for an expanded clone.

clone_size d_call j_call v_call cdr3_nt cdr3_aa
NA TRBD2 TRBJ2-2 TRBV5-1 TGCGCCAGCAGCTTTCGCCTAGCGGGAGCCACCGGGGAGCTGTTTTTT CASSFRLAGATGELFF
NA NA TRBJ1-4 TRBV19 TGTGCCAGTAGTATCGGACAGCGAACAACTAATGAAAAACTGTTTTTT CASSIGQRTTNEKLFF
NA TRBD2 TRBJ2-7 TRBV25-1 TGTGCCAGCAGTGAGACCCCCAGGGCTAGCGGGAGATCCTACGAGCAGTACTTC CASSETPRASGRSYEQYF
NA TRBD2 TRBJ2-3 TRBV5-1 TGCGCCAGCACACCGGGACTAGCATCAGATACGCAGTATTTT CASTPGLASDTQYF
NA TRBD1 TRBJ2-2 TRBV28 TGTGCCAGCACCCAGGACAGGGGAGCTGCCACCGGGGAGCTGTTTTTT CASTQDRGAATGELFF
NA NA TRBJ2-7 TRBV5-1 TGCGCCAGCAGCTTGGAGGACTATGGCTACGAGCAGTACTTC CASSLEDYGYEQYF
few NA TRBJ1-1 TRBV11-2 TGTGCCAGCAGCTTAGATGGCAGGGGTACTGAAGCTTTCTTT CASSLDGRGTEAFF
NA NA TRBJ1-1 TRBV18 TGTGCCAGCTCATCCGCTATAGAATGGGCTTTCTTT CASSSAIEWAFF
NA TRBD2 TRBJ2-7 TRBV28 TGTGCCAGCAATCCTTTAACCGGGACTAGCTTTTTGGGCGAGCAGTACTTC CASNPLTGTSFLGEQYF
once NA TRBJ1-4 TRBV2 TGTGCCAGCAGTTTTGGGAGGGGACGAGGCGTTGAAAAACTGTTTTTT CASSFGRGRGVEKLFF
NA NA TRBJ2-5 TRBV2 TGTGCCAGCCTCTCAGGCAGGCAAGAGACCCAGTACTTC CASLSGRQETQYF
once TRBD1 TRBJ2-7 TRBV28 TGTGCCAGCAGTACCGCCCGGGACAGCCCCTACGAGCAGTACTTC CASSTARDSPYEQYF
NA TRBD2 TRBJ2-2 TRBV6-4 TGTGCCAGCAGTGATTCAGCGGGAGGGCCCGGGGAGCTGTTTTTT CASSDSAGGPGELFF
NA NA TRBJ1-4 TRBV2 TGTGCCAGCCGGCGGCAGGGAACTAATGAAAAACTGTTTTTT CASRRQGTNEKLFF
NA TRBD2 TRBJ2-5 TRBV4-1 TGCGCCAGCAGCCAGGACTACGGGGGGTCTGGATTAGCGGGAGCGGGGGAGACCCAGTACTTC CASSQDYGGSGLAGAGETQYF
once NA TRBJ1-6 TRBV7-9 TGTGCCAGCAGCCTGGACAGCCTCGGGAATTCACCCCTCCACTTT CASSLDSLGNSPLHF
NA TRBD1 TRBJ2-7 TRBV5-5 TGTGCCAGCAGCTCGGACAGGGCACTTTTAACATCCTACGAGCAGTACTTC CASSSDRALLTSYEQYF